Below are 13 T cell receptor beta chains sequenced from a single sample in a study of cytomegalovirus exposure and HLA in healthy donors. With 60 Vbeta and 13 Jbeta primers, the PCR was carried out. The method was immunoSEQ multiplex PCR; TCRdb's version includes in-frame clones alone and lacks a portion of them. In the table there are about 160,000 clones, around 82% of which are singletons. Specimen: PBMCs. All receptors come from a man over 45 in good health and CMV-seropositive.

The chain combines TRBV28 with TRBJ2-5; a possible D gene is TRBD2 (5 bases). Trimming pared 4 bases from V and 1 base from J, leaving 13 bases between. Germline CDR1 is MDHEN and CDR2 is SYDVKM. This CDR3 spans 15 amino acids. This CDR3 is CASSSPSLAQETQYF. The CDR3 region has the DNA TGTGCCAGCAGTTCCCCTAGCTTAGCCCAAGAGACCCAGTACTTC.

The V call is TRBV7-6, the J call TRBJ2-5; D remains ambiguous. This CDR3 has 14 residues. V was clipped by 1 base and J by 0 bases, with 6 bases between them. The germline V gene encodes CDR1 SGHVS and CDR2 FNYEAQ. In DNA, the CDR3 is TGTGCCAGCAGCTTAGGCGGATACCAAGAGACCCAGTACTTC. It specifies CASSLGGYQETQYF.

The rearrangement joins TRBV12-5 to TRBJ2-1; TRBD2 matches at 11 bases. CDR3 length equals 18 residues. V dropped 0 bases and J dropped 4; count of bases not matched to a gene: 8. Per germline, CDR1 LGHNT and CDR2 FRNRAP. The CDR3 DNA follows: TGTGCTAGTGGTTTGGTACGGGCTAGCGGGAGGTCTTACAATGAGCAGTTCTTC. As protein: CASGLVRASGRSYNEQFF.

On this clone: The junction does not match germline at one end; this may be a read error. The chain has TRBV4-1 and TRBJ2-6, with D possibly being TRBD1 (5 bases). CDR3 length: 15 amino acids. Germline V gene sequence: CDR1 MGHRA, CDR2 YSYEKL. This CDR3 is CASSDRYVGANGLTF. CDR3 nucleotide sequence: TGCGCCAGCAGCGACCGGTATGTTGGGGCCAACGGCCTGACTTTC.

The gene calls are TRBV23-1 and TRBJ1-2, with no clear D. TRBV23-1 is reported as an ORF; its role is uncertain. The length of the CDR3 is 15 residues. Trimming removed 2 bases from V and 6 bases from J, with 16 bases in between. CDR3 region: CASSQPNPGKDGYTF. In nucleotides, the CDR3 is TGCGCCAGCAGTCAACCTAATCCCGGGAAAGATGGCTACACCTTC.

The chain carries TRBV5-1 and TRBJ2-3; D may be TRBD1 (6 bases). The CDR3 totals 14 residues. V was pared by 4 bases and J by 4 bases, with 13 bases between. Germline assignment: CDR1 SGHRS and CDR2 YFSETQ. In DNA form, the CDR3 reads TGCGCCAGCAGCCCGGGACAATTGGCAGATACGCAGTATTTT. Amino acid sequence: CASSPGQLADTQYF.

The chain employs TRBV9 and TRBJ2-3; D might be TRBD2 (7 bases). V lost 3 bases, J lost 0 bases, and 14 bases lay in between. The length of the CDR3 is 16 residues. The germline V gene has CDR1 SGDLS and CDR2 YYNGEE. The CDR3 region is CASSDWGGSSTDTQYF. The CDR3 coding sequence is TGTGCCAGCAGCGACTGGGGGGGCTCTAGCACAGATACGCAGTATTTT.

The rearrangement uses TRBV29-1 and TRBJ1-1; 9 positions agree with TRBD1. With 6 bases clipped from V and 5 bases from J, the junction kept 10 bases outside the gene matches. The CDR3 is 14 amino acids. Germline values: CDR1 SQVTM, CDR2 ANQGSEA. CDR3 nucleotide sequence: TGCAGCGTCCTTCATAGGACAGGGGAGACTGAAGCTTTCTTT. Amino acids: CSVLHRTGETEAFF.

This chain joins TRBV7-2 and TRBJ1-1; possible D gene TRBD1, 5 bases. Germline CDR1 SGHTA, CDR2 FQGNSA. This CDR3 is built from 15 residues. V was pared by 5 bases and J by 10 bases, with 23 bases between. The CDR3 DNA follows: TGTGCCAGCAGCCAACCGGGGGGGGATCCCGGTGGAGCTTTCTTT. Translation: CASSQPGGDPGGAFF. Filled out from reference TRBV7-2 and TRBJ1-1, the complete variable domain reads GAGVSQSPSNKVTEKGKDVELRCDPISGHTALYWYRQSLGQGLEFLIYFQGNSAPDKSGLPSDRFSAERTGGSVSTLTIQRTQQEDSAVYLCASSQPGGDPGGAFFGQGTRLTVV.

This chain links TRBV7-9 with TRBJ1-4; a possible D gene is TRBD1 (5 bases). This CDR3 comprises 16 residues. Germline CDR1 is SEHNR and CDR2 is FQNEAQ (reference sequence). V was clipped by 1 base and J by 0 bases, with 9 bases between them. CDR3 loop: CASSLGSGATNEKLFF. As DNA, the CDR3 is TGTGCCAGCAGCTTAGGGTCGGGGGCAACTAATGAAAAACTGTTTTTT. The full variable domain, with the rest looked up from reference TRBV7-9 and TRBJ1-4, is DTGVSQNPRHKITKRGQNVTFRCDPISEHNRLYWYRQTLGQGPEFLTYFQNEAQLEKSRLLSDRFSAERPKGSFSTLEIQRTEQGDSAMYLCASSLGSGATNEKLFFGSGTQLSVL.

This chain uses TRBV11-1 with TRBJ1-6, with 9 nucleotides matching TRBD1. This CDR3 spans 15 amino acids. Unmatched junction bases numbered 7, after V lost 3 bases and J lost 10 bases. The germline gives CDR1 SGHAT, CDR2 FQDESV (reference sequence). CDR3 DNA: TGTGCCAGCAGCTTTTCCCGGGACAGGGTCTCACCCCTCCACTTT. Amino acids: CASSFSRDRVSPLHF.

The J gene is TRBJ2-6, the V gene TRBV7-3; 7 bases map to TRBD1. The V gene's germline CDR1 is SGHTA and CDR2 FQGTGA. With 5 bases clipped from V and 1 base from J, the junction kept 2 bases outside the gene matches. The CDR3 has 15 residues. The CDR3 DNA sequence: TGTGCCAGCAGCAAGGGACAGTCTGGGGCCAACGTCCTGACTTTC. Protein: CASSKGQSGANVLTF.

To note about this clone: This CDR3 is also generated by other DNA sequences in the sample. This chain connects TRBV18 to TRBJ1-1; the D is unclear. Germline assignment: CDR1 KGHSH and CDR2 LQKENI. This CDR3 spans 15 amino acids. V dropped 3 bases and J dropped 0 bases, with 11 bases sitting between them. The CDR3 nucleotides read TGTGCCAGCTCACCCTACAGCGGTATGAACACTGAAGCTTTCTTT. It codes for CASSPYSGMNTEAFF.